The clone carrying this TCR beta chain was found a few times. This sample is drawn from a study of CD8 T cells in ankylosing spondylitis. Via MiXCR, TCRdb re-called the 5' RACE reads, giving one row per CDR3 protein. This sample carries approximately 260,000 distinct CDR3 sequences, around 7.8% of them seen once, and the ten largest clones take nearly 7%. Trimming removed 3 bases from V and 0 bases from J; junction bases left unmatched: 4. The CDR3 contains 15 residues. Germline-derived CDR1 and CDR2 are SGHTA and FQGTGA. This TCR was recovered from a male donor with ankylosing spondylitis or in good health (not recorded which). This rearrangement joins TRBV7-3 to TRBJ1-1, with 7 bases aligning to TRBD1. Sequences were obtained from blood, either unsorted or a sorted T cell fraction (not recorded which). In nucleotides, the CDR3 is TGTGCCAGCAGCTTGGAAGGGGGCATGAACACTGAAGCTTTCTTT. Translating it yields CASSLEGGMNTEAFF.